This T cell receptor (beta chain) is from a study of blood T cell repertoires in COVID-19. Study-level information: Donors in the United States, Italy and Spain gave samples during acute or convalescent COVID-19. PBMCs, B-cell-depleted T cells, or T cells provided the cDNA or gDNA that made up the material.

Authors' data handling: The assay estimated nucleated cells by amplifying reference gene primers. Measured with immunoSEQ multiplex PCR; TCRdb has only the in-frame clones, and not every one. That table furnishes V, J and clone size, whereas the DNA furnished D and trimming. The profile shows about 210,000 clones, approximately 82% of them singletons. The CDR3 length is 17 residues. CDR1 is LGHDT and CDR2 is YNNKEL in the germline V gene (reference sequence). Trimming removed 5 bases from V and 1 base from J, with 19 bases in between. The receptor comes from a man aged 40-55 years who had recovered from COVID-19. The sample consisted of peripheral blood. V and J are TRBV3-1 (or the pseudogene TRBV3-2) and TRBJ2-3; the D is unclear. CDR3 amino acids: CASSSAVSPLRTDTQYF. The CDR3 DNA follows: TGTGCCAGCAGCTCTGCAGTGTCCCCCCTTCGCACAGATACGCAGTATTTT.